The rows below give T cell receptor beta chains drawn from one sample of a study of shared clonotypes between healthy human individuals. Assay used: immunoSEQ multiplex PCR; TCRdb lists only in-frame clones, some missing. The sample lists some 1,900,000 clones; about 95% were seen once. Sample: naive CD8+ T cells sorted from blood. Receptors originate from a man between 18 and 29 years old in good health. Each CDR3 is given with its conserved first and last residue. Each record gives: J gene, D gene, V gene, CDR3 length, CDR3 protein, CDR3 DNA. A D gene is named only where the DNA matches it firmly.

J gene: TRBJ2-2; D gene: TRBD1; V gene: TRBV5-8; CDR3 length: 17; CDR3 protein: CASSLRGQGVRTGELFF; CDR3 DNA: TGTGCCAGCAGCTTGAGGGGACAGGGCGTAAGAACCGGGGAGCTGTTTTTT
J gene: TRBJ2-3; D gene: -; V gene: TRBV10-2; CDR3 length: 16; CDR3 protein: CASSEGGGLGTDTQYF; CDR3 DNA: TGCGCCAGCAGTGAGGGCGGGGGCTTGGGCACAGATACGCAGTATTTT
J gene: TRBJ1-2; D gene: -; V gene: TRBV2; CDR3 length: 11; CDR3 protein: CASRVDIGYTF; CDR3 DNA: TGTGCCAGCAGGGTGGACATTGGCTACACCTTC
J gene: TRBJ2-1; D gene: -; V gene: TRBV6-1; CDR3 length: 18; CDR3 protein: CASSGIGSALLVYNEQFF; CDR3 DNA: TGTGCCAGCAGTGGAATCGGGTCTGCCCTTTTGGTTTACAATGAGCAGTTCTTC
J gene: TRBJ2-7; D gene: -; V gene: TRBV7-8; CDR3 length: 15; CDR3 protein: CASSLEAVWTYEQYF; CDR3 DNA: TGTGCCAGCAGCTTAGAGGCAGTATGGACCTACGAGCAGTACTTC
J gene: TRBJ1-6; D gene: -; V gene: TRBV5-6; CDR3 length: 15; CDR3 protein: CASSLDSGPGSPLHF; CDR3 DNA: TGTGCCAGCAGCTTGGATTCAGGCCCTGGTTCACCCCTCCACTTT
J gene: TRBJ2-1; D gene: TRBD1; V gene: TRBV4-3; CDR3 length: 16; CDR3 protein: CASSQETGAPHNEQFF; CDR3 DNA: TGCGCCAGCAGCCAAGAAACAGGGGCCCCCCACAATGAGCAGTTCTTC
J gene: TRBJ2-7; D gene: -; V gene: TRBV10-3; CDR3 length: 15; CDR3 protein: CAIPPAGKLRYEQYF; CDR3 DNA: TGTGCCATTCCGCCAGCCGGTAAACTGCGCTACGAGCAGTACTTC
J gene: TRBJ1-1; D gene: -; V gene: TRBV6-4; CDR3 length: 11; CDR3 protein: CASSDGTEAFF; CDR3 DNA: TGTGCCAGCAGTGACGGCACTGAAGCTTTCTTT
J gene: TRBJ1-1; D gene: TRBD1; V gene: TRBV12-5; CDR3 length: 17; CDR3 protein: CASGLAESGTGWTEAFF; CDR3 DNA: TGTGCTAGTGGTTTGGCGGAATCAGGGACAGGGTGGACTGAAGCTTTCTTT
J gene: TRBJ1-4; D gene: -; V gene: TRBV2; CDR3 length: 15; CDR3 protein: CASSDFLGADEKLFF; CDR3 DNA: TGTGCCAGCAGTGATTTCTTGGGCGCGGATGAAAAACTGTTTTTT
J gene: TRBJ2-2; D gene: -; V gene: TRBV5-6; CDR3 length: 14; CDR3 protein: CASSKDGDTGELFF; CDR3 DNA: TGTGCCAGCAGCAAGGACGGGGACACCGGGGAGCTGTTTTTT
J gene: TRBJ2-2; D gene: -; V gene: TRBV5-1; CDR3 length: 15; CDR3 protein: CASSRPTGNTGELFF; CDR3 DNA: TGCGCCAGCAGCCGCCCCACAGGGAACACCGGGGAGCTGTTTTTT
J gene: TRBJ2-7; D gene: -; V gene: TRBV29-1; CDR3 length: 12; CDR3 protein: CSVPGPTFEQYF; CDR3 DNA: TGCAGCGTACCGGGACCCACTTTTGAGCAGTACTTC
J gene: TRBJ2-1; D gene: TRBD2; V gene: TRBV4-3; CDR3 length: 15; CDR3 protein: CASSHPGLAYNEQFF; CDR3 DNA: TGCGCCAGCAGCCATCCGGGACTAGCGTACAATGAGCAGTTCTTC
J gene: TRBJ2-2; D gene: -; V gene: TRBV2; CDR3 length: 13; CDR3 protein: CASKGWDTGELFF; CDR3 DNA: TGTGCCAGCAAGGGGTGGGACACCGGGGAGCTGTTTTTT
J gene: TRBJ1-6; D gene: -; V gene: TRBV9; CDR3 length: 14; CDR3 protein: CASSGGAWDSPLHF; CDR3 DNA: TGTGCCAGCAGCGGCGGGGCTTGGGATTCACCCCTCCACTTT
J gene: TRBJ2-1; D gene: -; V gene: TRBV18; CDR3 length: 14; CDR3 protein: CASSPLSQYNEQFF; CDR3 DNA: TGTGCCAGCTCACCACTAAGCCAGTACAATGAGCAGTTCTTC
J gene: TRBJ1-2; D gene: TRBD1; V gene: TRBV2; CDR3 length: 15; CDR3 protein: CAGRDSLYLDYGYTF; CDR3 DNA: TGTGCCGGCCGGGACAGCCTCTATTTAGATTATGGCTACACCTTC
J gene: TRBJ1-1; D gene: -; V gene: TRBV9; CDR3 length: 13; CDR3 protein: CASSVELYTEAFF; CDR3 DNA: TGTGCCAGCAGCGTAGAACTTTACACTGAAGCTTTCTTT